Each of the 27 T cell receptor beta chains below was sequenced from the same sample in a study of technical replicates of blood from a few donors. The protocol was immunoSEQ multiplex PCR, while the TCRdb copy is restricted to in-frame clones and leaves out a portion. The repertoire holds some 80,000 clones, about 91% seen once, with around 0.27% in the top ten. Sequences were obtained from T cells isolated from PBMCs. These receptors originate from a human donor in good health.

V gene TRBV27 combines with J gene TRBJ2-7, with a tentative D call TRBD2 (6 bases). The CDR3 contains 15 residues. CDR1 MNHEY and CDR2 SMNVEV come from the germline V gene (reference sequence). CDR3 nucleotide sequence: TGTGTCACGCTGGGGGGACGGTTTGACTCCTACGAGCAGTACTTC. Protein product: CVTLGGRFDSYEQYF.

This sequence joins TRBV2 and TRBJ2-5, with 9 bases lining up with TRBD2. This CDR3 comprises 18 residues. Germline assignment: CDR1 SNHLY and CDR2 FYNNEI. With V trimmed by 5 bases and J by 5 bases, 18 bases remained unmatched. In nucleotides, the CDR3 is TGTGCCAGCAGTCTGACCCGCCGTGGGACTAGCTATAAGGAGACCCAGTACTTC. Protein: CASSLTRRGTSYKETQYF.

The chain employs TRBV5-4 and TRBJ2-5; D is possibly TRBD1 (6 bases). The CDR3 is made up of 16 amino acids. Trimming removed 5 bases from V and 2 bases from J, with 19 bases in between. Germline CDR1 is SGHNT and CDR2 is YYREEE (reference sequence). CDR3: CASSFTTGLWQETQYF. For the CDR3, the DNA is TGTGCCAGCAGTTTTACCACAGGGTTGTGGCAAGAGACCCAGTACTTC.

The chain recombines TRBV19 with TRBJ1-1; D is perhaps TRBD1 (5 bases). This CDR3 is 13 amino acids long. Germline V gene data show CDR1 as LNHDA and CDR2 as SQIVND (reference sequence). Trimming removed 6 bases from V and 5 bases from J, with 13 bases in between. CDR3 residues: CASSTGYRTEAFF. CDR3 bases: TGTGCCAGTAGCACAGGTTATAGGACTGAAGCTTTCTTT.

This chain uses TRBV4-1 with TRBJ2-1; TRBD2 aligns across 13 bases. V dropped 1 base and J dropped 8; count of bases not matched to a gene: 5. The CDR3 is made up of 16 amino acids. Per the germline V gene, CDR1 is MGHRA and CDR2 is YSYEKL. The CDR3 here is CASSQGTSGGGDEQFF. CDR3 DNA sequence: TGCGCCAGCAGCCAAGGGACTAGCGGGGGTGGTGATGAGCAGTTCTTC.

V and J are TRBV28 and TRBJ2-5; TRBD2 agrees at 7 bases. V was pared by 5 bases and J by 4 bases, with 7 bases of the junction left unmatched. Per the germline V gene, CDR1 is MDHEN and CDR2 is SYDVKM. The CDR3 totals 14 residues. The CDR3 nucleotides are TGTGCCAGCAGTACTATAGCGGGTTCAGAGACCCAGTACTTC. Translating gives CASSTIAGSETQYF.

This chain joins TRBV11-2 and TRBJ1-5; tentative D call: TRBD1 (6 bases). Germline assignment: CDR1 SGHAT and CDR2 FQNNGV. The CDR3 runs 15 residues. V was trimmed by 5 bases and J by 7 bases, leaving 18 bases between them. CDR3 nucleotide sequence: TGTGCCAGCAGCCCCATTGGCGGGGGCGGACAGCCCCAGCATTTT. Its translation: CASSPIGGGGQPQHF.

The J gene is TRBJ2-5, the V gene TRBV10-3, with 8 bases matching TRBD2. CDR3 length equals 18 residues. The V and J ends lost 3 bases and 1 base, in that order; junction bases with no gene match: 13. The germline gives CDR1 ENHRY, CDR2 SYGVKD. CDR3 amino acids: CAISESYPGLGSQETQYF. DNA of the CDR3: TGTGCCATCAGTGAATCATACCCGGGACTAGGGTCCCAAGAGACCCAGTACTTC.

The CDR3 reads CASSLPLTAGVTYEQYF. Here the CDR3 DNA reads TGTGCCAGCAGCTTACCCCTAACCGCGGGAGTAACCTACGAGCAGTACTTC. This chain joins TRBV11-2 and TRBJ2-7; the match to TRBD2 covers 7 bases. CDR1 is SGHAT and CDR2 is FQNNGV in the germline V gene. CDR3 length: 17 amino acids. V lost 2 bases to trimming and J lost 2 bases; unmatched junction nucleotides: 12.

The rearrangement links TRBV9 to TRBJ1-2, with 7 bases fitting TRBD1. The CDR3 spans 15 residues. The trim removed 5 bases at V and 2 bases at J, leaving 9 bases unmatched. The germline CDR1 and CDR2 sequences are SGDLS and YYNGEE. Written as DNA, the CDR3 is TGTGCCAGCAGAGCCCGGACAGGAGCGAACTATGGCTACACCTTC. The encoded protein is CASRARTGANYGYTF.

The J gene is TRBJ2-1, the V gene TRBV9, with unresolved D. The CDR3 spans 15 residues. Trimming pared 0 bases from V and 4 bases from J, leaving 11 bases between. In germline, CDR1 is SGDLS, CDR2 YYNGEE. CDR3 residues: CASSVGSSSYNEQFF. In nucleotides, the CDR3 is TGTGCCAGCAGCGTAGGGTCATCTAGTTACAATGAGCAGTTCTTC.

The CDR3 DNA follows: TGCGCCAGCAGTGGTTTTCTCAGACGGGAGAACACCGGGGAGCTGTTTTTT. Encoded protein: CASSGFLRRENTGELFF. V usage is TRBV10-1 and J usage is TRBJ2-2; a possible D gene is TRBD2 (5 bases). The germline V and J ends were trimmed by 4 bases and 1 base, with 16 bases remaining between them. CDR1 is WNHNN, CDR2 SYGVQD, per germline (reference sequence). The CDR3 is 17 residues long.

V gene TRBV28 combines with J gene TRBJ1-5; no clear D gene. CDR1 is MDHEN, CDR2 SYDVKM, per germline. Deletions cut 0 bases from V and 0 bases from J, with 15 bases between. The CDR3 is 18 amino acids. The CDR3 loop is CASSLWGRLGYSNQPQHF. In nucleotides, the CDR3 is TGTGCCAGCAGTTTATGGGGCAGGTTAGGATATAGCAATCAGCCCCAGCATTTT.

The rearrangement uses TRBV4-1 and TRBJ2-7; 13 nucleotides match TRBD2. This CDR3 has 16 amino acids. The germline V gene encodes CDR1 MGHRA and CDR2 YSYEKL. The V and J ends lost 3 bases and 5 bases, in that order; junction bases with no gene match: 7. CDR3 sequence: CASSHTTSGRIHEQYF. CDR3 DNA: TGCGCCAGCAGCCACACGACTAGCGGGAGGATCCACGAGCAGTACTTC.

V gene TRBV7-3 combines with J gene TRBJ2-1; 8 bases are shared with TRBD2. This CDR3 spans 17 amino acids. V was pared by 1 base and J by 8 bases, with 13 bases of the junction left unmatched. The V gene's germline CDR1 is SGHTA and CDR2 FQGTGA. CDR3 amino acids: CASSLKPPGLGIDEQFF. CDR3 bases: TGTGCCAGCAGCTTAAAACCCCCGGGACTAGGAATCGATGAGCAGTTCTTC.

The chain links TRBV5-1 to TRBJ2-1, with D possibly TRBD2 on 6 matching bases. The V and J ends lost 0 bases and 7 bases respectively, with 14 bases between them. The germline V gene encodes CDR1 SGHRS and CDR2 YFSETQ. The CDR3 extends over 15 amino acids. CDR3 DNA sequence: TGCGCCAGCAGCTTGGCCCCCGGGAGTTCGAATGAGCAGTTCTTC. Encoded protein: CASSLAPGSSNEQFF.

The J gene is TRBJ2-1, the V gene TRBV2; perhaps TRBD2 as D (7 bases). The CDR3 has 14 residues. CDR1 is SNHLY, CDR2 FYNNEI, per germline. The CDR3: CGGMGGGPYNEQFF. In nucleotides, the CDR3 is TGTGGGGGAATGGGCGGGGGCCCCTACAATGAGCAGTTCTTC. Filled out from reference TRBV2 and TRBJ2-1, the complete variable domain reads EPEVTQTPSHQVTQMGQEVILRCVPISNHLYFYWYRQILGQKVEFLVSFYNNEISEKSEIFDDQFSVERPDGSNFTLKIRSTKLEDSAMYFCGGMGGGPYNEQFFGPGTRLTVL.

This clone was observed once. The chain recombines TRBV4-1 with TRBJ2-1, with 8 bases fitting TRBD1. V was clipped by 3 bases and J by 5 bases; unmatched bases: 3. This CDR3 has 14 amino acids. Germline CDR1 is MGHRA and CDR2 is YSYEKL. CDR3 amino acids: CASSQGTGNNEQFF. CDR3 bases: TGCGCCAGCAGCCAGGGGACAGGAAACAATGAGCAGTTCTTC.

This rearrangement joins TRBV19 to TRBJ1-1; D is ambiguous. The CDR3 runs 11 residues. Germline lookup yields CDR1 LNHDA and CDR2 SQIVND (reference sequence). Trimming took off 5 bases at V and 7 bases at J, with 8 bases between the two ends. CDR3 in amino acids: CASSASNEAFF. As DNA, the CDR3 is TGTGCCAGTAGTGCCAGTAATGAAGCTTTCTTT.

This chain connects TRBV4-1 to TRBJ2-3, with 8 bases that match TRBD2. This CDR3 is 17 amino acids long. Germline lookup yields CDR1 MGHRA and CDR2 YSYEKL. V lost 0 bases and J lost 8; bases outside the gene matches: 13. The CDR3 region is CASSQDRAGGDFGTQYF. The DNA of the CDR3 is TGCGCCAGCAGCCAAGATCGGGCCGGGGGGGATTTCGGTACGCAGTATTTT.

This chain links TRBV5-1 with TRBJ2-1, with 9 bases matching TRBD2. CDR3 length: 18 residues. The trim removed 1 base at V and 0 bases at J, leaving 8 bases unmatched. In germline, CDR1 is SGHRS, CDR2 YFSETQ. CDR3 coding DNA: TGCGCCAGCAGCTTGAAGCAAGCGGGGGGTAGCTCCTACAATGAGCAGTTCTTC. Translation: CASSLKQAGGSSYNEQFF.

The rearrangement joins TRBV5-5 to TRBJ1-5; the D is unclear. The CDR3 spans 16 residues. V lost 4 bases and J lost 3, with 17 bases in between. Germline V gene data show CDR1 as SGHKS and CDR2 as YYEKEE (reference sequence). CDR3 in amino acids: CASSLVRWSNNQPQHF. The CDR3 DNA sequence: TGTGCCAGCAGCCTCGTTAGGTGGAGTAACAATCAGCCCCAGCATTTT.

This clone appeared a single time. V usage is TRBV28 and J usage is TRBJ2-2, with D unresolved. Germline CDR1 and CDR2: MDHEN and SYDVKM. Trimming pared 6 bases from V and 3 bases from J, leaving 14 bases between. CDR3 length: 15 residues. The CDR3 DNA is TGTGCCAGCAGCACCGCTCGGTCTTACACCGGGGAGCTGTTTTTT. Its protein is CASSTARSYTGELFF.

This sequence joins TRBV5-1 and TRBJ2-7; TRBD1 agrees at 12 bases. The CDR3 totals 16 residues. V shed 4 bases, J shed 4 bases, and the junction held 9 bases outside the gene matches. Germline assignment: CDR1 SGHRS and CDR2 YFSETQ. The DNA for the CDR3 is TGCGCCAGCAGCCCGGGACAGGGGGCCGGGACGTACGAGCAGTACTTC. Its protein product is CASSPGQGAGTYEQYF.

This clone was seen a handful of times. The CDR3 DNA is TGCGCCAGCAGCCAAGGAACAGGACTAGATCTCTACGAGCAGTACTTC. Encoded protein: CASSQGTGLDLYEQYF. The rearrangement uses TRBV4-1 and TRBJ2-7, with 7 bases that match TRBD2. The length of the CDR3 is 16 residues. Per germline, CDR1 MGHRA and CDR2 YSYEKL. The junction had 9 bases not matched to a gene; V was cut back by 1 base and J by 3 bases.

The rearrangement joins TRBV19 to TRBJ1-2; D perhaps matches TRBD1 (5 bases). Trimming pared 3 bases from V and 7 bases from J, leaving 15 bases between. The CDR3 has 14 amino acids. Germline CDR1 and CDR2: LNHDA and SQIVND (reference sequence). The CDR3 spells CASSMQGSSAGYTF. The CDR3 DNA is TGTGCCAGTAGTATGCAGGGAAGCTCGGCTGGCTACACCTTC.

Written as DNA, the CDR3 is TGTGCCTGGAGCCTACCGCGGGGTGCCACAGATACGCAGTATTTT. Translated: CAWSLPRGATDTQYF. V is TRBV30 and J is TRBJ2-3, with a weak D call TRBD2 (6 bases). V lost 3 bases, J lost 2 bases, and 15 bases lay in between. Germline lookup yields CDR1 GTSNPN and CDR2 SVGIG (reference sequence). This CDR3 has 15 amino acids.